Sequencing of this T cell receptor beta chain was carried out in a study of blood T cell repertoires in COVID-19. About the study: The United States, Italy and Spain provided the acute and convalescent COVID-19 samples.

The CDR3 is 19 residues long. Trimming at V came to 4 bases and at J to 7 bases, leaving 16 bases not matched to a gene. Germline V CDR1 and CDR2: LGHNA, YNFKEQ. The data were produced by immunoSEQ multiplex PCR, yet TCRdb's version contains in-frame clones alone and is incomplete. The sample lists about 280,000 clones, 85% occurring once. Recruits, aged about 18 to 90 years, lived in around 24 US areas. Categorization into cohorts depended on clinical history that participants reported. Two consecutive negative NP/OP PCR tests, clearance, or resolved symptoms defined Cohort 3 recovery. Sequenced input: PBMCs or T cells enriched from blood (not recorded which). This clonotype was obtained from a woman aged 45-59 years who had recovered from COVID-19. The gene calls are TRBV4-2 and TRBJ2-2, with 12 bases fitting TRBD2. CDR3 protein: CASSPASGLAGGPVGELFF. Here the CDR3 DNA reads TGTGCCAGCAGCCCCGCCTCGGGCCTAGCGGGAGGGCCTGTCGGGGAGCTGTTTTTT.